Detailed here is one T cell receptor beta chain. Its antigen is unknown. The data stem from a study of T cell repertoires in cytomegalovirus infection. Study-level background: A matching HLA type, together with CMV infection, was signaled by public TCR beta signatures. Overall study findings and caveats: Cumulative frequency (of public TCR beta family members) identified carriers of CMV plus the relevant HLA.

MiXCR, run by TCRdb on the reads, gives a single entry per CDR3 protein. The sample has around 490,000 distinct CDR3 sequences, about 30% seen once. Germline V gives CDR1 SNHLY, CDR2 FYNNEI. This CDR3 has 15 amino acids. Germline trimming cut 4 bases from V and 4 bases from J; bases unmatched to any gene: 5. This TCR was recovered from a human donor in good health (CMV status not recorded). Some clones in this sample may be carry-over from other donors' samples. Source material: PBMCs. The chain is built from TRBV2 and TRBJ2-1, with 9 bases matching TRBD2. CDR3 DNA sequence: TGTGCCAGCAGTGTGGCGGGAGGGGATTACAATGAGCAGTTCTTC. Translated: CASSVAGGDYNEQFF.